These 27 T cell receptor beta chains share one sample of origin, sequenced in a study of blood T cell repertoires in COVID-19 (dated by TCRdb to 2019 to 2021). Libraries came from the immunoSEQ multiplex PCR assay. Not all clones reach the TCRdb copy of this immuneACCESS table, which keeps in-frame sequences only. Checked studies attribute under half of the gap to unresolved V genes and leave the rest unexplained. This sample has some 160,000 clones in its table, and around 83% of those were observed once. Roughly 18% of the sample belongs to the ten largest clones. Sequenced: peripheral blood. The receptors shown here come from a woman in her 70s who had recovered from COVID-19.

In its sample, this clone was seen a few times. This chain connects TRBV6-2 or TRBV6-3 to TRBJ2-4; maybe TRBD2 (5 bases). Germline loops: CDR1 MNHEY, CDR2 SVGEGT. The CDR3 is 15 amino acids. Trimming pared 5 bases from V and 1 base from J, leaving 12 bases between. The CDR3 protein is CASSVLALAKNIQYF. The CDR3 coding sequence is TGTGCCAGCAGTGTGCTAGCTCTGGCCAAAAACATTCAGTACTTC.

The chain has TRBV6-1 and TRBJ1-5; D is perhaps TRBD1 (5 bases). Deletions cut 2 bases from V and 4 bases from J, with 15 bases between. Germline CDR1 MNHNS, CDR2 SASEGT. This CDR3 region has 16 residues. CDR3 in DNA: TGTGCCAGCAGTGAATGGGGCAGCGTAGTGAATCAGCCCCAGCATTTT. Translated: CASSEWGSVVNQPQHF.

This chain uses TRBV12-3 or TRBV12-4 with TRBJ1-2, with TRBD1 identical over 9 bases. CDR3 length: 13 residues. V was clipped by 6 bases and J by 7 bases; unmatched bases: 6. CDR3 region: CASRIQGAGGYTF. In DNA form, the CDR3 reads TGTGCCAGCAGGATACAGGGGGCTGGTGGCTACACCTTC.

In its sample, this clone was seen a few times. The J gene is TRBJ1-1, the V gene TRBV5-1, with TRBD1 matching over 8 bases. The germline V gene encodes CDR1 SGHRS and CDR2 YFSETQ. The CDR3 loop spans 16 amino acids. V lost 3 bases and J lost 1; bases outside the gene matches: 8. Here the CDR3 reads CASSSARTGPNTEAFF. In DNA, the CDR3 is TGCGCCAGCAGCTCGGCAAGGACAGGGCCGAACACTGAAGCTTTCTTT. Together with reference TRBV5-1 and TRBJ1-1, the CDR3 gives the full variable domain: KAGVTQTPRYLIKTRGQQVTLSCSPISGHRSVSWYQQTPGQGLQFLFEYFSETQRNKGNFPGRFSGRQFSNSRSEMNVSTLELGDSALYLCASSSARTGPNTEAFFGQGTRLTVV.

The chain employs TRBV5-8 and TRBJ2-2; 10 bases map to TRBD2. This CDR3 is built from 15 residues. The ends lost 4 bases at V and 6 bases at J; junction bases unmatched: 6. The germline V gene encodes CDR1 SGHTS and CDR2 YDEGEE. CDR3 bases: TGTGCCAGCAGCCTGGGGACTAGCGAGGCCGGGGAGCTGTTTTTT. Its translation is CASSLGTSEAGELFF.

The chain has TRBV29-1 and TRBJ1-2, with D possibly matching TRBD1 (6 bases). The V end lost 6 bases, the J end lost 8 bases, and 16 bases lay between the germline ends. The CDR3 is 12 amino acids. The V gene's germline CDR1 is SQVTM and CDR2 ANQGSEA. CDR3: CSVGGQGEGYTF. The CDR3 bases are TGCAGCGTCGGGGGGCAGGGCGAGGGCTACACCTTC.

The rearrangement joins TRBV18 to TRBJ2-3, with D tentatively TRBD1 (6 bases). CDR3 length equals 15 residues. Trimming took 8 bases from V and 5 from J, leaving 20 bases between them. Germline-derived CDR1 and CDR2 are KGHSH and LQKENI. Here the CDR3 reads CASTRTAGPIDTQYF. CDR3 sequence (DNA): TGTGCCAGCACCCGGACAGCCGGGCCGATAGATACGCAGTATTTT.

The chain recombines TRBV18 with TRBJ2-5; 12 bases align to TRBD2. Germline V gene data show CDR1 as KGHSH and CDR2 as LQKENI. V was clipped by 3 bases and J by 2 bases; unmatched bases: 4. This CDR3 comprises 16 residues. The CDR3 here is CASSPRTSGAQETQYF. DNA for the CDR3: TGTGCCAGCTCACCGCGGACTAGCGGGGCACAAGAGACCCAGTACTTC. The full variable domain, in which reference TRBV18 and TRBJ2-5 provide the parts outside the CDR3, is NAGVMQNPRHLVRRRGQEARLRCSPMKGHSHVYWYRQLPEEGLKFMVYLQKENIIDESGMPKERFSAEFPKEGPSILRIQQVVRGDSAAYFCASSPRTSGAQETQYFGPGTRLLVL.

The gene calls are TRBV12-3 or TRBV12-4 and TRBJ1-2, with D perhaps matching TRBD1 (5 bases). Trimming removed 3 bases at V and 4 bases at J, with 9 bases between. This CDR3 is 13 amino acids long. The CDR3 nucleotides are TGTGCCAGCAGTTTGTGGCAGGGCTATGGCTACACCTTC. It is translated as CASSLWQGYGYTF.

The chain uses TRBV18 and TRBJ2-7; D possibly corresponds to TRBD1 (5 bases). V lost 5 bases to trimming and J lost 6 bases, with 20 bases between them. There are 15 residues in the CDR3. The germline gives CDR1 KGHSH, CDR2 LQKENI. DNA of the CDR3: TGTGCCAGCTCATCGGGTCCCAGGGAAGGGTCCGAGCAGTACTTC. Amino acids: CASSSGPREGSEQYF.

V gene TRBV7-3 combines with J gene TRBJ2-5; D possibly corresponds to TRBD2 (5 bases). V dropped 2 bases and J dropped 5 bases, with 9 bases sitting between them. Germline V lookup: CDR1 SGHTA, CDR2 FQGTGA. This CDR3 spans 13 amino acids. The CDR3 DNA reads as TGTGCCAGCAGCTTAGCTCCGGGGGAGACCCAGTACTTC. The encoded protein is CASSLAPGETQYF.

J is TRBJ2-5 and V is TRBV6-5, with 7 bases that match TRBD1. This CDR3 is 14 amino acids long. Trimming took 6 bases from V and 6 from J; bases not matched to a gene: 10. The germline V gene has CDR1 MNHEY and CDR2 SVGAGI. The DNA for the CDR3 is TGTGCCAGCAGGCAACAGGGGTTTCAGCAGACCCAGTACTTC. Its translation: CASRQQGFQQTQYF.

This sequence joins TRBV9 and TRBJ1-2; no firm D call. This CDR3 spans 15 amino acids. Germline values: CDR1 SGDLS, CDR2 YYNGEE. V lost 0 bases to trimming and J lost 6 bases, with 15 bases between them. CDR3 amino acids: CASSVDPYSGDGYTF. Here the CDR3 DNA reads TGTGCCAGCAGCGTAGATCCCTACTCCGGTGATGGCTACACCTTC.

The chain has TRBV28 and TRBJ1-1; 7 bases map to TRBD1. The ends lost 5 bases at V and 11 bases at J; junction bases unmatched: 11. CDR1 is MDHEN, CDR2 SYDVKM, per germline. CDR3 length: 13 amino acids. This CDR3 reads CASSGGTAPGAFF. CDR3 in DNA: TGTGCCAGCAGTGGAGGGACAGCGCCTGGGGCTTTCTTT. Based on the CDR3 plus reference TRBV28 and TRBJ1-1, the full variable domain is DVKVTQSSRYLVKRTGEKVFLECVQDMDHENMFWYRQDPGLGLRLIYFSYDVKMKEKGDIPEGYSVSREKKERFSLILESASTNQTSMYLCASSGGTAPGAFFGQGTRLTVV.

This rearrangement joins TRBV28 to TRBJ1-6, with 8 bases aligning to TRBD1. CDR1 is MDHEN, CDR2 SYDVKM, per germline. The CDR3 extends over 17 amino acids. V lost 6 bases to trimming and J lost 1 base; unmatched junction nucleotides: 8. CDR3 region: CASSAQTGGSYNSPLHF. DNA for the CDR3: TGTGCCAGCAGCGCCCAAACAGGGGGATCCTATAATTCACCCCTCCACTTT.

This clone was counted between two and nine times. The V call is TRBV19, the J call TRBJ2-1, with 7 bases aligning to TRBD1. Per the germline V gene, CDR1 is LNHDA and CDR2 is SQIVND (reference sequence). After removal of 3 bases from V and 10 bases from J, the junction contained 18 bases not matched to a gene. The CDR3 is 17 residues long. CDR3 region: CASSITRSASSRGEQFF. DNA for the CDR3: TGTGCCAGTAGTATCACTAGGTCTGCTAGCTCCAGGGGGGAGCAGTTCTTC.

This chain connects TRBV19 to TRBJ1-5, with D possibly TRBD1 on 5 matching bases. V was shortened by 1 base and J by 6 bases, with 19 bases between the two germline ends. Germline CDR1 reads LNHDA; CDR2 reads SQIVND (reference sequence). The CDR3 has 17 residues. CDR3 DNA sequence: TGTGCCAGTAGTATAGGCGCCGGGGGTGGGGCGGCTCAGCCCCAGCATTTT. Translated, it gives CASSIGAGGGAAQPQHF.

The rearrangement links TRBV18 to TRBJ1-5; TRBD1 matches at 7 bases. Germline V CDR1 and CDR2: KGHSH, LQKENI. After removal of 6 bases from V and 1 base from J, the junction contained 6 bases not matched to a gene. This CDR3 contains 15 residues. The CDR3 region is CASSSGTVSNQPQHF. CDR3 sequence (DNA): TGTGCCAGCTCCTCCGGGACAGTAAGCAATCAGCCCCAGCATTTT.

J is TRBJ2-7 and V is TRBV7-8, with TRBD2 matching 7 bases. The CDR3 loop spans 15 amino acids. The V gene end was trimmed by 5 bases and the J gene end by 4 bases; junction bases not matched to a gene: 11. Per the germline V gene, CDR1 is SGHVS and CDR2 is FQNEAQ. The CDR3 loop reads CASSPGRGVRYEQYF. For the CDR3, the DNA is TGTGCCAGCAGCCCAGGGAGGGGCGTGCGGTACGAGCAGTACTTC.

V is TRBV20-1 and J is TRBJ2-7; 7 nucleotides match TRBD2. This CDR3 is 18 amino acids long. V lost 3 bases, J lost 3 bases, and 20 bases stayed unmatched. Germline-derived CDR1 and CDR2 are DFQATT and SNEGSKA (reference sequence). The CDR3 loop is CSASPGPPLAGARYEQYF. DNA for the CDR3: TGCAGTGCTAGTCCCGGTCCACCCCTTGCGGGAGCCCGCTACGAGCAGTACTTC.

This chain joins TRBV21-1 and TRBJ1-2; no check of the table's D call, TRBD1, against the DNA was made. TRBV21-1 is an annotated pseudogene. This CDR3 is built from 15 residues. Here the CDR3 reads CASSKGTGANYGYTF. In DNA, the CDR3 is TGTGCCAGCAGCAAGGGGACAGGGGCTAACTATGGCTACACCTTC.

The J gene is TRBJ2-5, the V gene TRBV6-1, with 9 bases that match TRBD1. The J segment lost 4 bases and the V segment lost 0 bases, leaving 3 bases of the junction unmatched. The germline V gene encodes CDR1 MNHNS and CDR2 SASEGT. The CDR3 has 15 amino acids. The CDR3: CASSEAGQGRETQYF. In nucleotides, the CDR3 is TGTGCCAGCAGTGAAGCTGGACAGGGGAGAGAGACCCAGTACTTC.

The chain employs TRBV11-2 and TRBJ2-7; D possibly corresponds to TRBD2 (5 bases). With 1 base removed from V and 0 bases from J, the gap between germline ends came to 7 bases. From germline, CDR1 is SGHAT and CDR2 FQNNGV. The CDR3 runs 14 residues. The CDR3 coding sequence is TGTGCCAGCAGCTTAGCGGGGAGCTCCTACGAGCAGTACTTC. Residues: CASSLAGSSYEQYF.

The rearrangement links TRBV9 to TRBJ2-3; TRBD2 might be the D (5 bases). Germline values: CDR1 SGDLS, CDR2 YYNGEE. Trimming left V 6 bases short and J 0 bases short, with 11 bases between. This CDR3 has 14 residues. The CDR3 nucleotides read TGTGCCAGCAATCGCCCGGGGAGCACAGATACGCAGTATTTT. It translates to CASNRPGSTDTQYF.

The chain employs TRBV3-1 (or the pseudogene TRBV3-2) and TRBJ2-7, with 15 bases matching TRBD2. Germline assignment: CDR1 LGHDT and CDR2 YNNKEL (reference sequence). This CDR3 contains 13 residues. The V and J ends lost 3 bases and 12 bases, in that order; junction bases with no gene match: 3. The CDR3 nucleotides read TGTGCCAGCAGCCAGGGGACTAGCGGGAGGCCGTACTTC. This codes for CASSQGTSGRPYF.

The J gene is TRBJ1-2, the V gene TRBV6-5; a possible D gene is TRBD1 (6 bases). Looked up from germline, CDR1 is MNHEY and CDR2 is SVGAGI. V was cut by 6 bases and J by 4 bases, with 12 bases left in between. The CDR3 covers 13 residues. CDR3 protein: CASRRDNPYGYTF. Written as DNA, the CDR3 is TGTGCCAGCAGGAGGGACAACCCCTATGGCTACACCTTC.

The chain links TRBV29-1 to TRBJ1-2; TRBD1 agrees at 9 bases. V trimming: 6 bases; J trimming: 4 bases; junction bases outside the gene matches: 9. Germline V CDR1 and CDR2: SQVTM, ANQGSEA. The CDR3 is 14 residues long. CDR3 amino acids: CSVATQGAIYGYTF. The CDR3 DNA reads TGCAGCGTCGCCACACAGGGGGCCATCTATGGCTACACCTTC.